What follows describes a single T cell receptor beta chain. Antigen unknown. cDNA libraries for TCR alpha and TCR beta, carrying sample barcodes and UMIs, came from 5'RACE with constant-segment primers. TCRdb reanalysed the 5' RACE reads using MiXCR and keeps one entry per CDR3 protein. The table has approximately 410,000 distinct CDR3 sequences, 20% to 30% seen once. The V end lost 5 bases, the J end lost 0 bases, and 16 bases lay between the germline ends. The CDR3 has 16 amino acids. Germline assignment: CDR1 SGHTA and CDR2 FQGNSA. This sample is drawn from a study of T-cell memory formation after mild COVID-19. As for the study in general: Clusters of TCRs were largely donor specific.

Points from the study as a whole: Contracting CD4+ clones lay largely in CM and EM, with CD8+ ones residing in EMRA. Clones shrinking between day 15 and 85 showed a balanced CD4/CD8 split, and those that grew later tilted toward CD4+.

V usage is TRBV7-2 and J usage is TRBJ1-2; TRBD1 might be the D (6 bases). Source material: PBMCs or a T cell subset sorted from them (not recorded which). This clonotype was obtained from an adult woman who had mild COVID-19 (a few samples of this study predate the infection). Cell type and time point are not known. CDR3 nucleotides: TGTGCCAGCAGCCCACGAGTCGGGGGGCCTAACTATGGCTACACCTTC. Encoded protein: CASSPRVGGPNYGYTF.